Below are 25 T cell receptor beta chains sequenced from a single sample in a study of post-analysis software for immune sequencing data. Whole-study results and caveats: In patients, five or six TRBV segments were more frequent than in controls, with TRBV5-6, TRBV5-1 and TRBV20-1 among them.

No antigen has been assigned to these receptors. Prepared libraries of TCR beta cDNA carried unique molecular identifiers. Each CDR3 protein is one row after TCRdb ran MiXCR on the PCR reads. The sample includes hundreds of thousands of distinct CDR3 sequences, more than 50% of them seen just once. Sequencing was done on a sample of blood. The receptors shown here come from a girl between 2 and 10 years old with multiple sclerosis.

The chain recombines TRBV6-1 with TRBJ1-2; the match to TRBD1 covers 9 bases. The germline V gene has CDR1 MNHNS and CDR2 SASEGT. V trimming: 2 bases; J trimming: 4 bases; junction bases outside the gene matches: 5. The CDR3 extends over 15 amino acids. CDR3 amino acids: CASSELDRGSYGYTF. As DNA, the CDR3 is TGTGCCAGCAGTGAATTGGACAGGGGTTCCTATGGCTACACCTTC.

The chain has TRBV15 and TRBJ2-5; TRBD2 matches 8 bases. The CDR3 spans 16 residues. V lost 0 bases, J lost 5 bases, and 8 bases stayed unmatched. Germline CDR1 is LNHNV and CDR2 is YYDKDF (reference sequence). The DNA of the CDR3 is TGTGCCACCAGCAGAGATCCGGCGGGGGGTTGGGAGACCCAGTACTTC. The encoded protein is CATSRDPAGGWETQYF.

The chain has TRBV7-9 and TRBJ1-4, with unresolved D. V was pared by 5 bases and J by 8 bases, with 12 bases between. The CDR3 contains 13 residues. Germline CDR1 SEHNR, CDR2 FQNEAQ (reference sequence). CDR3 DNA: TGTGCCAGCAGCACGGCGATCCTAGAAAAACTGTTTTTT. This gives the protein CASSTAILEKLFF.

The chain links TRBV6-6 to TRBJ2-5; TRBD2 agrees at 11 bases. The tail of the sequence fits TRBJ2-7 better, so the J call may be wrong. The CDR3 extends over 16 amino acids. Germline loops: CDR1 MNHNY, CDR2 SVGAGI (reference sequence). CDR3 coding DNA: TGTGCCAGCAGATCACACCGACTAGCGGGACACTCCGAGCAGTACTTC. Translation gives CASRSHRLAGHSEQYF.

The genes are TRBV10-3 and TRBJ2-1; 10 bases agree with TRBD2. V was clipped by 0 bases and J by 7 bases; unmatched bases: 3. The CDR3 extends over 15 amino acids. Germline V gives CDR1 ENHRY, CDR2 SYGVKD. For the CDR3, the DNA is TGTGCCATCAGTGAGTCGAGAGCGGGAGGGAATGAGCAGTTCTTC. It codes for CAISESRAGGNEQFF.

The chain couples TRBV20-1 to TRBJ1-5; no clear D gene. CDR3 length equals 16 residues. Trimming shortened V by 5 bases and J by 3 bases, and 20 bases separated the two germline ends. Germline lookup yields CDR1 DFQATT and CDR2 SNEGSKA (reference sequence). This chain's CDR3 is CSALSGGVGNNQPQHF. For the CDR3, the DNA is TGCAGTGCTCTATCAGGCGGGGTAGGGAACAATCAGCCCCAGCATTTT.

This clonotype showed up just a few times. The chain recombines TRBV10-3 with TRBJ2-3; a weak D match, TRBD1 (6 bases). The CDR3 extends over 12 amino acids. V was pared by 6 bases and J by 4 bases, with 8 bases between. CDR1 is ENHRY and CDR2 is SYGVKD in the germline V gene. The CDR3 DNA follows: TGTGCCATCAGGGACAGTTCAGATACGCAGTATTTT. It codes for CAIRDSSDTQYF.

This chain links TRBV2 with TRBJ2-5, with TRBD2 matching over 8 bases. The tail of the sequence fits TRBJ2-7 better, so the J call may be wrong. Germline CDR1 is SNHLY and CDR2 is FYNNEI. The CDR3 consists of 14 residues. CDR3 sequence (DNA): TGTGCCAGCAGTGCCTTAGCGGGACGCTACGAGCAGTACTTC. Amino acids: CASSALAGRYEQYF.

The genes are TRBV14 and TRBJ1-2; D is uncertain. The V end lost 4 bases, the J end lost 2 bases, and 11 bases lay between the germline ends. Per the germline V gene, CDR1 is SGHDN and CDR2 is FVKESK. This CDR3 has 14 residues. Here the CDR3 reads CASSPSRPNYGYTF. In DNA form, the CDR3 reads TGTGCCAGCAGCCCATCCAGACCAAACTATGGCTACACCTTC.

V usage is TRBV7-2 and J usage is TRBJ1-2; D remains unclear. The CDR3 loop spans 13 amino acids. Per the germline V gene, CDR1 is SGHTA and CDR2 is FQGNSA. V was cut by 1 base and J by 1 base, with 4 bases left in between. The CDR3 reads CASSLVRNYGYTF. The CDR3 region has the DNA TGTGCCAGCAGCTTAGTGCGTAACTATGGCTACACCTTC.

The chain joins TRBV6-5 to TRBJ2-1; D unclear. The CDR3 runs to 13 residues. The V gene's germline CDR1 is MNHEY and CDR2 SVGAGI. Trimming pared 5 bases from V and 5 bases from J, leaving 10 bases between. The CDR3 here is CASSKLGDNEQFF. CDR3 nucleotide sequence: TGTGCCAGCAGTAAACTTGGGGACAATGAGCAGTTCTTC.

The chain carries TRBV29-1 and TRBJ2-5; D uncertain. Between the trimmed V and J ends, which lost 6 bases and 5 bases, there was a span of 13 bases. Germline values: CDR1 SQVTM, CDR2 ANQGSEA. This CDR3 is built from 12 residues. The CDR3 bases are TGCAGCGTACCCAAGGCCGCGGAGACCCAGTACTTC. As protein: CSVPKAAETQYF.

The V and J genes are TRBV29-1 and TRBJ2-4; 8 positions match TRBD2. This CDR3 is 16 amino acids long. The germline V gene has CDR1 SQVTM and CDR2 ANQGSEA. Losses at the gene ends were 6 bases for V and 1 base for J; bases not matched to a gene: 11. The CDR3 DNA sequence: TGCAGCGTCGTAGTAGTGCGGGAGGTTGCCAAAAACATTCAGTACTTC. Protein: CSVVVVREVAKNIQYF.

V and J are TRBV5-1 and TRBJ2-1; D is unresolved. The germline V gene encodes CDR1 SGHRS and CDR2 YFSETQ. The V and J ends lost 5 bases and 0 bases respectively, with 18 bases between them. The CDR3 is made up of 17 amino acids. The CDR3 sequence is CASSHILEPLSYNEQFF. The CDR3 DNA reads TGCGCCAGCAGTCATATCCTTGAGCCGCTCTCCTACAATGAGCAGTTCTTC.

This chain links TRBV10-3 with TRBJ1-1; D call uncertain. The ends were cut back, 0 bases at V and 10 bases at J, with 15 bases in the middle. From germline, CDR1 is ENHRY and CDR2 SYGVKD. The CDR3 has 14 residues. In DNA, the CDR3 is TGTGCCATCAGTGAGTCTGGACTAGGAGGGCGAGCTTTCTTT. Amino acids: CAISESGLGGRAFF.

The chain links TRBV12-3 or TRBV12-4 to TRBJ2-3; D is unresolved. The CDR3 spans 13 residues. V lost 7 bases and J lost 6, with 14 bases in between. The CDR3 spells CASMYWVDDTQYF. In DNA form, the CDR3 reads TGTGCCAGCATGTATTGGGTCGATGATACGCAGTATTTT.

The V gene is TRBV12-3 or TRBV12-4, the J gene TRBJ2-1; 7 bases fit TRBD2. The junction had 13 bases not matched to a gene; V was cut back by 5 bases and J by 3 bases. This CDR3 is built from 17 residues. The CDR3 is CASSRSLTSEYYNEQFF. CDR3 nucleotide sequence: TGTGCCAGCAGTAGATCCCTAACTAGCGAGTACTACAATGAGCAGTTCTTC.

The rearrangement uses TRBV20-1 and TRBJ1-5; 10 nucleotides match TRBD1. Trimming removed 3 bases from V and 5 bases from J; junction bases left unmatched: 7. In germline, CDR1 is DFQATT, CDR2 SNEGSKA (reference sequence). The CDR3 has 15 amino acids. CDR3 sequence reads: CSASDETGGYQPQHF. DNA of the CDR3: TGCAGTGCTAGTGATGAGACAGGGGGCTATCAGCCCCAGCATTTT.

The CDR3 DNA reads as TGTGCCAGCAGCTTAGCGGGGACAGGGATGAAGACCCAGTACTTC. Its protein is CASSLAGTGMKTQYF. The chain combines TRBV11-2 with TRBJ2-5; 9 bases are a match to TRBD1. The ends lost 1 base at V and 6 bases at J; junction bases unmatched: 6. Germline V lookup: CDR1 SGHAT, CDR2 FQNNGV. This CDR3 has 15 residues.

The chain uses TRBV6-2 or TRBV6-3 and TRBJ2-7; 8 positions match TRBD2. The CDR3 totals 14 residues. The junction had 8 bases not matched to a gene; V was cut back by 5 bases and J by 5 bases. Per the germline V gene, CDR1 is MNHEY and CDR2 is SVGEGT. In DNA form, the CDR3 reads TGTGCCAGCAGTAACAGCGGGAGAAATAACGAGCAGTACTTC. It specifies CASSNSGRNNEQYF.

The chain combines TRBV6-1 with TRBJ2-1; 7 positions agree with TRBD2. Germline V CDR1 and CDR2: MNHNS, SASEGT. V lost 2 bases to trimming and J lost 9 bases; unmatched junction nucleotides: 13. The CDR3 is 16 residues long. CDR3 sequence: CASSEYAGVGEGEQFF. CDR3 in DNA: TGTGCCAGCAGTGAATACGCGGGAGTTGGCGAAGGTGAGCAGTTCTTC.

The chain is built from TRBV10-3 and TRBJ2-6; D is unresolved. The CDR3 sequence is 18 residues long. The ends were cut back, 3 bases at V and 0 bases at J, with 15 bases in the middle. Germline CDR1 and CDR2: ENHRY and SYGVKD. The CDR3 sequence: CAISDFTAGFSGANVLTF. CDR3 bases: TGTGCCATCAGTGACTTTACAGCCGGCTTCTCTGGGGCCAACGTCCTGACTTTC.

The chain employs TRBV7-9 and TRBJ2-7; the D gene could be TRBD1 or TRBD2 (5 bases each). V lost 4 bases, J lost 0 bases, and 16 bases lay in between. The germline V gene encodes CDR1 SEHNR and CDR2 FQNEAQ (reference sequence). The CDR3 extends over 16 amino acids. For the CDR3, the DNA is TGTGCCAGCAGCTCCGTTATGGGGGAGAGCTCCTACGAGCAGTACTTC. It translates to CASSSVMGESSYEQYF.

This clonotype appeared a single time. The CDR3 DNA reads as TGTGCCAGCAGTAGGGGTGTGCAGGAGGACAAAAACATTCAGTACTTC. Amino acids: CASSRGVQEDKNIQYF. The rearrangement links TRBV28 to TRBJ2-4; D possibly matches TRBD1 or TRBD2 (5 bases each). V lost 5 bases and J 3 bases, leaving 17 bases between the germline ends. CDR1 is MDHEN, CDR2 SYDVKM, per germline. The CDR3 has 16 residues. The whole variable domain, filled in from reference TRBV28 and TRBJ2-4, reads DVKVTQSSRYLVKRTGEKVFLECVQDMDHENMFWYRQDPGLGLRLIYFSYDVKMKEKGDIPEGYSVSREKKERFSLILESASTNQTSMYLCASSRGVQEDKNIQYFGAGTRLSVL.

The chain joins TRBV4-3 to TRBJ1-2, with 7 bases identical to TRBD1. The V segment lost 1 base and the J segment 8 bases; nucleotides outside the gene matches: 13. The CDR3 sequence is 16 residues long. Germline V gene data show CDR1 as LGHNA and CDR2 as YSLEER. The CDR3 region is CASSQATIPNRGGYTF. Written as DNA, the CDR3 is TGCGCCAGCAGCCAAGCGACAATCCCAAACAGGGGAGGCTACACCTTC.